The present T cell receptor (beta chain) was sequenced within a study of cytomegalovirus exposure and HLA in healthy donors (dated by TCRdb to about 2017). For the study in its entirety: A later analysis indicated that the roughly 130 validation repertoires were generated on the platform also employed for the 600 to 750 repertoires of the first cohort. A separate validation cohort of roughly 110 different subjects was used in addition to the approximately 700-subject first cohort. The study aimed to test whether cataloging public T cell receptors could reveal signatures of past pathogen exposure. To predict cytomegalovirus infection status, the study brought together high-throughput TCR immunosequencing, statistical association of individual TCRs with disease status, and machine learning.

General study outcomes and caveats: Three of the identified cytomegalovirus-associated TCR beta chains were confirmed in vitro to be specific for cytomegalovirus antigens. Of the cluster scores, roughly 95% were above 0 in a later analysis, which found that TCRs clustered in the first cohort also tended to co-occur in the approximately 110 validation repertoires. In both the original and validation cohorts, the classifier was reported to diagnose cytomegalovirus status with high specificity and sensitivity. The validation cohort had no HLA typing available for a later analysis, so co-occurrence within that cohort was assessed over all 130 or so repertoires. According to the authors, the approach could potentially be generalized to other disease states and immunological phenotypes. While some public TCRs were present in many individuals, most TCR sequences turned up only very rarely across donors. The study listed 164 TCR beta chains as associated with cytomegalovirus.

Donors formed part of the validation cohort, which comprised over a hundred subjects and was distinct from the first cohort of 666 subjects. Including cysteine and phenylalanine, the CDR3 has 13 amino acids. CDR3 DNA only is kept here, 39 bases in frame from base 1. Reading the germline V gene gives CDR1 SQVTM and CDR2 ANQGSEA. V and J are trimmed by 4 bases and 8 bases, and the gene matches miss 10 bases of the junction. Libraries were prepared through the immunoSEQ multiplex PCR assay. Per the original workflow: A statistical classification framework was built for diagnosing cytomegalovirus status from the catalog of TCR beta chain sequences. Sourced from immuneACCESS, this table was stored by TCRdb with only in-frame sequences that have V and J called. A share of the clones is absent; for the studies checked, an unresolved V gene accounts for under half, and the remainder has no known explanation. V and J calls and clone size are those listed in that table; D and trimming were worked out from the DNA. This sample is represented by some 61,000 clones; nearly 98% of them were singletons. The top ten clonotypes cover 1.5% to 2% of the sample.

About this clone: Its target antigen remains unknown. The input lacks base qualities; no much larger clone sits a single base away.

The sequence came from a woman between 18 and 30 years old in good health and CMV-seropositive. The rearrangement combines TRBV29-1 with TRBJ1-2, with TRBD1 matching 7 junction bases. The material sequenced was PBMCs. The CDR3 in this case is CSVGIRDRSGYTF. The DNA sequence follows: TGCAGCGTTGGCATTAGGGACAGAAGCGGCTACACCTTC.